The 25 T cell receptor beta chains below all came from one sample that was sequenced in a study of CD8 T cells in Susac syndrome. Random hexamers were used to reverse transcribe an amount of roughly 0.45 to 1 ug RNA. TCRdb passed the immunoSEQ multiplex PCR reads through MiXCR, listing each CDR3 protein once. This sample has 130,000 to 150,000 distinct CDR3 sequences, with approximately 95% found just once. Specimen: CD8+ T cells from PBMCs. These receptors were obtained from a human donor in good health.

The V and J genes are TRBV13 and TRBJ1-4, with D perhaps matching TRBD1 (5 bases). V lost 0 bases, J lost 7 bases, and 9 bases lay in between. CDR1 and CDR2 from the germline V gene are PRHDT and FYEKMQ (reference sequence). The CDR3 has 14 residues. CDR3 protein: CASSLGGHPEKLFF. The DNA of the CDR3 is TGTGCCAGCAGCTTAGGTGGACACCCTGAAAAACTGTTTTTT.

The rearrangement uses TRBV27 and TRBJ1-2; TRBD1 is a possible D gene (5 bases). The CDR3 sequence is 13 residues long. V lost 6 bases to trimming and J lost 7 bases, with 15 bases between them. The germline V gene has CDR1 MNHEY and CDR2 SMNVEV (reference sequence). CDR3 coding DNA: TGTGCCAGCAGGCCGGGGCTGGGAACTGGCTACACCTTC. Protein: CASRPGLGTGYTF.

The chain carries TRBV11-1 and TRBJ2-6; 8 nucleotides match TRBD2. Trimming cost V 4 bases and J 4 bases; bases outside gene matches: 6. CDR1 is SGHAT, CDR2 FQDESV, per germline (reference sequence). CDR3 length: 16 amino acids. The CDR3 loop is CASSSGRGPGANVLTF. CDR3 sequence (DNA): TGTGCCAGCAGCTCCGGGAGGGGTCCCGGGGCCAACGTCCTGACTTTC.

The chain joins TRBV15 to TRBJ2-1; tentatively, D is TRBD1 (6 bases). Trimming removed 3 bases at V and 9 bases at J, with 15 bases between. Germline loops: CDR1 LNHNV, CDR2 YYDKDF (reference sequence). The CDR3 spans 14 residues. CDR3 sequence (DNA): TGTGCCACCAGCAGGGCGACAGGTTTTGGTGAGCAGTTCTTC. This sequence encodes CATSRATGFGEQFF.

CDR3 sequence (DNA): TGTGCCTGGTCCTGGGGCACGGGCACCGGGGAGCTGTTTTTT. Translated, it gives CAWSWGTGTGELFF. The gene calls are TRBV30 and TRBJ2-2; a possible D gene is TRBD1 (5 bases). The CDR3 has 14 residues. Trimming took 5 bases from V and 4 from J, leaving 14 bases between them. The germline gives CDR1 GTSNPN, CDR2 SVGIG (reference sequence).

The chain links TRBV30 to TRBJ2-3; 9 bases fit TRBD2. The CDR3 consists of 14 residues. The germline V gene has CDR1 GTSNPN and CDR2 SVGIG (reference sequence). V lost 4 bases to trimming and J lost 2 bases; unmatched junction nucleotides: 4. DNA of the CDR3: TGTGCCTGGATAGCGGGAGTGACCACAGATACGCAGTATTTT. Protein product: CAWIAGVTTDTQYF.

The V call is TRBV24-1, the J call TRBJ2-7; no clear D gene. CDR3 size: 12 residues. Germline assignment: CDR1 KGHDR and CDR2 SFDVKD. The V and J ends lost 6 bases and 10 bases respectively, with 15 bases between them. For the CDR3, the DNA is TGTGCCACCAGTCTCGGAGCGACGGACCAGTACTTC. Amino acids: CATSLGATDQYF.

The chain uses TRBV4-3 and TRBJ2-7; 8 bases fit TRBD2. V gave up 0 bases and J gave up 0 bases; unmatched junction bases: 4. The V gene's germline CDR1 is LGHNA and CDR2 YSLEER. The CDR3 spans 16 residues. The CDR3 region is CASSQDLGTSSYEQYF. CDR3 sequence (DNA): TGCGCCAGCAGCCAAGATCTCGGGACTAGCTCCTACGAGCAGTACTTC.

The chain uses TRBV30 and TRBJ2-2; TRBD2 aligns across 15 bases. Germline V gives CDR1 GTSNPN, CDR2 SVGIG (reference sequence). The junction had 14 bases not matched to a gene; V was cut back by 4 bases and J by 5 bases. The CDR3 runs 19 residues. The CDR3 nucleotides are TGTGCCTGGATCAACCTCGGACTAGCGGGAGGGCCGCGGACCGGGGAGCTGTTTTTT. This codes for CAWINLGLAGGPRTGELFF.

Only a few counts were recorded for this clonotype. This chain connects TRBV19 to TRBJ2-1; perhaps TRBD1 as D (6 bases). Trimming shortened V by 5 bases and J by 6 bases, and 11 bases separated the two germline ends. This CDR3 contains 13 residues. The germline CDR1 and CDR2 sequences are LNHDA and SQIVND (reference sequence). The chain's CDR3 is CASSPGTTNEQFF. The CDR3, as DNA: TGTGCCAGTAGTCCAGGGACAACCAATGAGCAGTTCTTC.

This chain connects TRBV7-3 to TRBJ2-1, with TRBD2 matching over 8 bases. The V gene's germline CDR1 is SGHTA and CDR2 FQGTGA. The V and J ends lost 5 bases and 9 bases, in that order; junction bases with no gene match: 6. This CDR3 has 13 residues. The CDR3 nucleotides read TGTGCCAGCAGCACAGCGACTAGCGTTGAGCAGTTCTTC. This sequence encodes CASSTATSVEQFF.

The V and J genes are TRBV12-3 or TRBV12-4 and TRBJ2-7, with 7 bases matching TRBD2. This CDR3 is built from 13 residues. The V segment lost 5 bases and the J segment 5 bases; nucleotides outside the gene matches: 6. This chain's CDR3 is CASSPPGGHEQYF. The CDR3 DNA follows: TGTGCCAGCAGTCCTCCGGGAGGCCACGAGCAGTACTTC.

This chain joins TRBV4-3 and TRBJ2-7, with 11 bases aligning to TRBD2. The CDR3 extends over 15 amino acids. Germline V lookup: CDR1 LGHNA, CDR2 YSLEER. V dropped 2 bases and J dropped 3; count of bases not matched to a gene: 3. DNA of the CDR3: TGCGCCAGCAGCCAAACCGGGACTAGCGGCTACGAGCAGTACTTC. Translation gives CASSQTGTSGYEQYF.

J is TRBJ2-1 and V is TRBV2, with D hard to call. The V end was cut by 3 bases, the J end by 8 bases, with 11 bases between. The CDR3 extends over 13 amino acids. CDR1 is SNHLY, CDR2 FYNNEI, per germline. DNA for the CDR3: TGTGCCAGCAGTGATGAACTCCGCGATGAGCAGTTCTTC. It specifies CASSDELRDEQFF.

The rearrangement links TRBV20-1 to TRBJ2-7; unclear D gene. The ends were cut back, 2 bases at V and 0 bases at J, with 8 bases in the middle. CDR1 is DFQATT and CDR2 is SNEGSKA in the germline V gene (reference sequence). The CDR3 consists of 13 residues. CDR3 amino acids: CSARLMTSYEQYF. As DNA, the CDR3 is TGCAGTGCTAGACTCATGACCTCCTACGAGCAGTACTTC.

The CDR3 nucleotides read TGTGCCATCAGTGTAGATAGCGAGTACAATGAGCAGTTCTTC. This encodes CAISVDSEYNEQFF. The chain employs TRBV10-3 and TRBJ2-1; tentatively, D is TRBD2 (5 bases). The ends were cut back, 4 bases at V and 4 bases at J, with 11 bases in the middle. CDR3 length equals 14 residues. Germline V gene data show CDR1 as ENHRY and CDR2 as SYGVKD.

The rearrangement uses TRBV2 and TRBJ1-4; unclear D gene. The V gene's germline CDR1 is SNHLY and CDR2 FYNNEI. The CDR3 spans 13 residues. Trimming cost V 6 bases and J 4 bases, with 9 bases left between them. The CDR3 loop is CASRGSYNEKLFF. The DNA of the CDR3 is TGTGCCAGCAGGGGATCCTATAATGAAAAACTGTTTTTT.

This sequence joins TRBV29-1 and TRBJ2-5; 12 positions agree with TRBD1. In germline, CDR1 is SQVTM, CDR2 ANQGSEA. This CDR3 region has 19 residues. V shed 0 bases, J shed 0 bases, and the junction held 11 bases outside the gene matches. CDR3 region: CSVEDIGTGGERYQETQYF. The CDR3 DNA reads TGCAGCGTTGAAGATATTGGGACAGGGGGCGAGAGATACCAAGAGACCCAGTACTTC. The complete variable domain, with remaining parts taken from reference TRBV29-1 and TRBJ2-5, reads SAVISQKPSRDICQRGTSLTIQCQVDSQVTMMFWYRQQPGQSLTLIATANQGSEATYESGFVIDKFPISRPNLTFSTLTVSNMSPEDSSIYLCSVEDIGTGGERYQETQYFGPGTRLLVL.

The chain couples TRBV4-2 to TRBJ1-1; D is unclear. The germline gives CDR1 LGHNA, CDR2 YNFKEQ. This CDR3 has 12 amino acids. The V end lost 0 bases, the J end lost 8 bases, and 7 bases lay between the germline ends. The CDR3 protein is CASSQEGSEAFF. DNA for the CDR3: TGTGCCAGCAGCCAAGAGGGATCCGAAGCTTTCTTT.

The chain is built from TRBV12-3 or TRBV12-4 and TRBJ2-1, with TRBD2 matching 7 bases. With 3 bases clipped from V and 5 bases from J, the junction kept 7 bases outside the gene matches. The CDR3 has 15 amino acids. The CDR3 is CASSFPSGVNNEQFF. For the CDR3, the DNA is TGTGCCAGCAGTTTTCCTAGCGGAGTTAACAATGAGCAGTTCTTC.

The V call is TRBV27, the J call TRBJ2-7; perhaps TRBD1 as D (5 bases). The V end was cut by 5 bases, the J end by 2 bases, with 13 bases between. Looked up from germline, CDR1 is MNHEY and CDR2 is SMNVEV (reference sequence). CDR3 length: 14 amino acids. CDR3 coding DNA: TGTGCCAGCAGTCATCAGACAGTCCCCTACGAGCAGTACTTC. Protein sequence: CASSHQTVPYEQYF.

The gene calls are TRBV3-1 and TRBJ2-3; TRBD2 is a possible D gene (6 bases). Per germline, CDR1 LGHDT and CDR2 YNNKEL (reference sequence). CDR3 size: 16 residues. V was trimmed by 1 base and J by 6 bases, leaving 17 bases between them. The CDR3 nucleotides are TGTGCCAGCAGCCAAGGAGGGCTAGCGCCAGGGGATACGCAGTATTTT. Translating it yields CASSQGGLAPGDTQYF.

This chain links TRBV29-1 with TRBJ2-1, with D hard to call. V was trimmed by 4 bases and J by 9 bases, leaving 13 bases between them. From germline, CDR1 is SQVTM and CDR2 ANQGSEA. CDR3 length: 12 amino acids. The CDR3 bases are TGCAGCGTTGTTTCGTATCTCGGTGAGCAGTTCTTC. Translation gives CSVVSYLGEQFF.

The chain employs TRBV30 and TRBJ2-7, with 9 positions matching TRBD1. Germline trimming cut 3 bases from V and 3 bases from J; bases unmatched to any gene: 3. The CDR3 length is 13 residues. The germline V gene has CDR1 GTSNPN and CDR2 SVGIG (reference sequence). The DNA of the CDR3 is TGTGCCTGGAGCCAGACAGGGGGCTACGAGCAGTACTTC. It translates to CAWSQTGGYEQYF.

This clonotype was seen once. V usage is TRBV20-1 and J usage is TRBJ2-7; TRBD1 or TRBD2 may be the D gene (5 bases each). The germline gives CDR1 DFQATT, CDR2 SNEGSKA (reference sequence). The CDR3 sequence is 13 residues long. The V end lost 3 bases, the J end lost 1 base, and 10 bases lay between the germline ends. Here the CDR3 reads CSARGTRSYEQYF. Here the CDR3 DNA reads TGCAGTGCTAGGGGGACCCGATCCTACGAGCAGTACTTC.